The next 19 T cell receptor beta chains were all read from a single sample in a study of CD8 T cells in Susac syndrome. It was with random hexamers that 0.5 to 1 ug RNA was reverse transcribed. Each CDR3 protein gets one entry after TCRdb re-called the immunoSEQ multiplex PCR reads with MiXCR. The sample records roughly 200,000 distinct CDR3 sequences, around 94% being singletons. The sample taken for sequencing was CD4+ T cells from PBMCs. The origin of the receptors is a human donor with Susac syndrome.

This chain uses TRBV20-1 with TRBJ2-7, with a weak D call TRBD2 (7 bases). Trimming stripped 6 bases from V and 6 bases from J, with 15 bases between. The CDR3 runs 12 residues. Germline CDR1 DFQATT, CDR2 SNEGSKA (reference sequence). CDR3 bases: TGCAGTGCCGAAGGGGGGGGGCTCGAGCAGTACTTC. The encoded protein is CSAEGGGLEQYF.

The J gene is TRBJ2-5, the V gene TRBV30; perhaps TRBD2 as D (5 bases). The CDR3 is 12 residues long. Germline-derived CDR1 and CDR2 are GTSNPN and SVGIG (reference sequence). V was clipped by 5 bases and J by 2 bases, with 9 bases between them. The CDR3 protein is CAWSPGQETQYF. The DNA of the CDR3 is TGTGCCTGGTCACCGGGGCAAGAGACCCAGTACTTC. Using reference TRBV30 and TRBJ2-5 for the parts outside the CDR3, the full variable domain is SQTIHQWPATLVQPVGSPLSLECTVEGTSNPNLYWYRQAAGRGLQLLFYSVGIGQISSEVPQNLSASRPQDRQFILSSKKLLLSDSGFYLCAWSPGQETQYFGPGTRLLVL.

Only a few counts were recorded for this clonotype. The chain uses TRBV5-1 and TRBJ2-7; D is unclear. Germline V lookup: CDR1 SGHRS, CDR2 YFSETQ. This CDR3 is 11 amino acids long. The V end lost 0 bases, the J end lost 5 bases, and 3 bases lay between the germline ends. CDR3 in amino acids: CASSLADEQYF. CDR3 bases: TGCGCCAGCAGCTTGGCCGACGAGCAGTACTTC.

The rearrangement uses TRBV9 and TRBJ1-1; D is unresolved. The CDR3 sequence is 16 residues long. The germline gives CDR1 SGDLS, CDR2 YYNGEE. V dropped 0 bases and J dropped 0 bases, with 12 bases sitting between them. The CDR3 protein is CASSVVASALNTEAFF. The CDR3 DNA reads as TGTGCCAGCAGCGTAGTGGCGTCGGCTTTGAACACTGAAGCTTTCTTT.

The V gene is TRBV9, the J gene TRBJ2-5; no clear D gene. CDR3 size: 15 residues. V lost 3 bases to trimming and J lost 5 bases, with 17 bases between them. CDR1 is SGDLS and CDR2 is YYNGEE in the germline V gene. The CDR3 nucleotides are TGTGCCAGCAGCGGGCCCTCTATATCCCGCGAGACCCAGTACTTC. It is translated as CASSGPSISRETQYF.

The J gene is TRBJ1-2, the V gene TRBV5-1, with D uncertain. Germline lookup yields CDR1 SGHRS and CDR2 YFSETQ. This CDR3 is built from 14 residues. V was pared by 1 base and J by 4 bases, with 11 bases between. This CDR3 reads CASSLIARTYGYTF. CDR3 coding DNA: TGCGCCAGCAGCTTGATTGCAAGGACCTATGGCTACACCTTC.

The chain links TRBV6-6 to TRBJ2-5, with D tentatively TRBD2 (5 bases). Between the trimmed V and J ends, which lost 10 bases and 5 bases, there was a span of 17 bases. Germline loops: CDR1 MNHNY, CDR2 SVGAGI (reference sequence). CDR3 length: 13 amino acids. In nucleotides, the CDR3 is TGTGCCACAACAGCCTTACGAGGGGAGACCCAGTACTTC. As protein: CATTALRGETQYF.

The chain couples TRBV7-9 to TRBJ1-1; a weak D match, TRBD1 (6 bases). This CDR3 spans 15 amino acids. Looked up from germline, CDR1 is SEHNR and CDR2 is FQNEAQ (reference sequence). Trimming cost V 2 bases and J 4 bases, with 14 bases left between them. The CDR3, as DNA: TGTGCCAGCAGCTTACCACGGGGGGCGGGCACTGAAGCTTTCTTT. As protein: CASSLPRGAGTEAFF.

The rearrangement links TRBV10-3 to TRBJ2-7, with a weak D call TRBD2 (6 bases). Germline values: CDR1 ENHRY, CDR2 SYGVKD. Trimming left V 2 bases short and J 2 bases short, with 10 bases between. CDR3 length equals 14 residues. The chain's CDR3 is CAISEMGGAYEQYF. The CDR3 DNA reads TGTGCCATCAGTGAGATGGGGGGAGCCTACGAGCAGTACTTC.

The CDR3 nucleotides are TGTGCCAGCAGGGGGGCAGGGCGGATAGACAATGAGCAGTTCTTC. Protein: CASRGAGRIDNEQFF. The rearrangement joins TRBV7-2 to TRBJ2-1; the D gene is possibly TRBD1 (6 bases). There are 15 residues in the CDR3. V was cut by 6 bases and J by 5 bases, with 17 bases left in between. CDR1 is SGHTA, CDR2 FQGNSA, per germline.

V and J are TRBV24-1 and TRBJ1-2, with TRBD1 matching 7 bases. CDR3 size: 14 residues. After removal of 5 bases from V and 3 bases from J, the junction contained 5 bases not matched to a gene. CDR1 KGHDR and CDR2 SFDVKD come from the germline V gene. CDR3 coding DNA: TGTGCCACCAGTGGCAAGGGGGCTGACTATGGCTACACCTTC. As protein: CATSGKGADYGYTF.

The rearrangement joins TRBV20-1 to TRBJ1-5; D is possibly TRBD1 (5 bases). V was cut by 5 bases and J by 10 bases, with 21 bases left in between. The CDR3 consists of 14 residues. Germline assignment: CDR1 DFQATT and CDR2 SNEGSKA (reference sequence). CDR3 DNA: TGCAGTGCTGGGGCCCCCGGGGGAGGGGATCCCCAGCATTTT. It is translated as CSAGAPGGGDPQHF.

The chain links TRBV7-9 to TRBJ1-2; TRBD1 might be the D (6 bases). The CDR3 is 13 amino acids. Trimming removed 5 bases from V and 3 bases from J, with 10 bases in between. CDR1 and CDR2 (germline): SEHNR, FQNEAQ (reference sequence). The CDR3 region has the DNA TGTGCCAGCAGCCCCAACAGGGACTATGGCTACACCTTC. It codes for CASSPNRDYGYTF.

V usage is TRBV13 and J usage is TRBJ2-3; the D gene is possibly TRBD2 (6 bases). The length of the CDR3 is 15 residues. Germline assignment: CDR1 PRHDT and CDR2 FYEKMQ (reference sequence). V lost 1 base and J 1 base, leaving 9 bases between the germline ends. The CDR3 loop reads CASSLAGVGTDTQYF. In DNA, the CDR3 is TGTGCCAGCAGCTTAGCGGGAGTCGGCACAGATACGCAGTATTTT.

The chain uses TRBV20-1 and TRBJ1-1, with D possibly being TRBD1 (5 bases). The germline CDR1 and CDR2 sequences are DFQATT and SNEGSKA (reference sequence). The V gene lost 7 bases and the J gene lost 7 bases, with 13 bases spanning the gap. The CDR3 runs to 11 residues. CDR3 nucleotide sequence: TGCAGTGGGGAGGACAACGTTGAAGCTTTCTTT. Translated: CSGEDNVEAFF.

The rearrangement uses TRBV28 and TRBJ2-2; the D gene is possibly TRBD1 (5 bases). CDR1 is MDHEN and CDR2 is SYDVKM in the germline V gene. V lost 6 bases and J lost 2, with 10 bases in between. CDR3 size: 14 residues. CDR3 nucleotide sequence: TGTGCCAGCAGATCGCAGGGAAACACCGGGGAGCTGTTTTTT. It encodes CASRSQGNTGELFF.

This chain links TRBV20-1 with TRBJ2-3; the D gene could be TRBD1 or TRBD2 (7 bases each). V lost 6 bases, J lost 5 bases, and 21 bases lay in between. This CDR3 comprises 15 residues. Germline CDR1 reads DFQATT; CDR2 reads SNEGSKA (reference sequence). CDR3 nucleotides: TGCAGTGCCACTCTCAGGGGGGGCGATGGAGATACGCAGTATTTT. Translated: CSATLRGGDGDTQYF.

This sequence joins TRBV25-1 and TRBJ2-5; the D gene is possibly TRBD2 (6 bases). V was pared by 4 bases and J by 7 bases, with 13 bases between. This CDR3 spans 13 amino acids. Germline values: CDR1 MGHDK, CDR2 SYGVNS. CDR3 DNA sequence: TGTGCCAGCAGTGCGACGGGGGTGGGGACCCAGTACTTC. Its protein product is CASSATGVGTQYF. The variable domain in full, completed from reference TRBV25-1 and TRBJ2-5, reads EADIYQTPRYLVIGTGKKITLECSQTMGHDKMYWYQQDPGMELHLIHYSYGVNSTEKGDLSSESTVSRIRTEHFPLTLESARPSHTSQYLCASSATGVGTQYFGPGTRLLVL.

This rearrangement joins TRBV29-1 to TRBJ1-2; D perhaps matches TRBD1 (6 bases). The germline CDR1 and CDR2 sequences are SQVTM and ANQGSEA. Deletions cut 7 bases from V and 1 base from J, with 16 bases between. This CDR3 spans 14 amino acids. CDR3 nucleotide sequence: TGCAGCGCCCGAGCGGGGGCAGGTAACTATGGCTACACCTTC. It codes for CSARAGAGNYGYTF. Supplemented by reference TRBV29-1 and TRBJ1-2, the full variable domain reads SAVISQKPSRDICQRGTSLTIQCQVDSQVTMMFWYRQQPGQSLTLIATANQGSEATYESGFVIDKFPISRPNLTFSTLTVSNMSPEDSSIYLCSARAGAGNYGYTFGSGTRLTVV.